Sequencing of this T cell receptor beta chain was carried out in a study of early T cells in non-severe SARS-CoV-2 infection. Individually, cDNA molecules had unique molecular identifiers attached to them. Via MiXCR, TCRdb re-called the 5' RACE reads, giving one row per CDR3 protein. The sample has 25,000 to 35,000 distinct CDR3 sequences; around 6% are singletons. This clonotype was seen repeatedly, ten times or more. This specimen was whole blood, taken at baseline. This clonotype was sampled from an adult who was a healthcare worker with PCR-confirmed SARS-CoV-2 infection or an uninfected control (not recorded which).

The CDR3 spells CSASFLGNDFF. In DNA form, the CDR3 reads TGCAGTGCTAGTTTCCTAGGGAATGATTTCTTT. The chain recombines TRBV20-1 with TRBJ1-1; D not certain. The CDR3 has 11 amino acids. The ends were cut back, 3 bases at V and 13 bases at J, with 15 bases in the middle. Germline V gives CDR1 DFQATT, CDR2 SNEGSKA (reference sequence).